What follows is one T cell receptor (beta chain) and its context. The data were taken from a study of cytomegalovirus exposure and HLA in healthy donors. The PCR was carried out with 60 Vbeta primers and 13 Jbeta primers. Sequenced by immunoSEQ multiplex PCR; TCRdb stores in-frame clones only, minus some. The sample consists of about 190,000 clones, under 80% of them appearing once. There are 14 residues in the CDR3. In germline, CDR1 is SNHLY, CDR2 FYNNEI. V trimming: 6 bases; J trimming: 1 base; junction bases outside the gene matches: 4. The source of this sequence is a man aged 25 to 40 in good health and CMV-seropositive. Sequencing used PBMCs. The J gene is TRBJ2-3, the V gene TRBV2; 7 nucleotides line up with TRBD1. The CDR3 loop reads CASSDTGGTDTQYF. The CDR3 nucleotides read TGTGCCAGCAGCGACACAGGGGGCACAGATACGCAGTATTTT.